A selection of T cell receptor beta chains follows, all from one sample in a study of blood T cell repertoires in COVID-19. Profiling relied on immunoSEQ multiplex PCR, and the TCRdb table lists in-frame clones only, not all of them. The data show around 430,000 clones, approximately 87% seen once. Material for sequencing was PBMCs or T cells enriched from blood (not recorded which). Every receptor here comes from a woman in her forties or fifties who had recovered from COVID-19. CDR3s include the opening cysteine and the closing phenylalanine or tryptophan. The order of the fields is clone size, J gene, D gene, V gene, CDR3 protein, CDR3 DNA. A D gene is named only where the DNA matches it firmly. Expanded clones are given a class, and other clones once, few, many or no size at all.

>few|TRBJ2-7|NA|TRBV18
CASSPLGSGAYEQYF
TGTGCCAGCTCACCCCTTGGGAGCGGTGCCTACGAGCAGTACTTC
>NA|TRBJ2-2|NA|TRBV19
CASIITGNTGELFF
TGTGCCAGTATAATAACAGGCAACACCGGGGAGCTGTTTTTT
>NA|TRBJ2-7|NA|TRBV12-3/TRBV12-4
CASSLGPLPEQYF
TGTGCCAGCAGTTTAGGGCCCCTCCCCGAGCAGTACTTC
>NA|TRBJ2-5|TRBD2|TRBV5-1
CASRISPGLQETQYF
TGCGCCAGCAGGATATCTCCGGGACTACAAGAGACCCAGTACTTC
>NA|TRBJ1-5|NA|TRBV5-8
CASSLGRGSNQPQHF
TGTGCCAGCAGCTTGGGCCGGGGTAGCAATCAGCCCCAGCATTTT
>NA|TRBJ2-7|TRBD1|TRBV27
CASSPGQIGYEQYF
TGTGCCAGCAGCCCGGGACAGATAGGCTACGAGCAGTACTTC
>once|TRBJ1-1|TRBD1|TRBV4-1
CASTPIDRGSEAFF
TGCGCCAGCACCCCGATCGACAGGGGATCTGAAGCTTTCTTT
>NA|TRBJ2-7|TRBD1|TRBV27
CASTAGTGGFEQYF
TGTGCCAGCACCGCCGGGACAGGGGGTTTTGAGCAGTACTTC
>NA|TRBJ1-6|NA|TRBV6-1
CASSDRSGLYNSPLHF
TGTGCCAGCAGTGACCGCAGTGGGCTCTATAATTCACCCCTCCACTTT
>NA|TRBJ1-1|NA|TRBV4-3
CASSQDRGSVLTEAFF
TGCGCCAGCAGCCAAGATCGCGGCAGTGTGTTGACTGAAGCTTTCTTT
>NA|TRBJ1-2|TRBD1|TRBV5-4
CASSRDRAGGYTF
TGTGCCAGCAGCCGGGACAGGGCGGGGGGCTACACCTTC
>once|TRBJ1-1|TRBD1|TRBV5-1
CASSWGQGRNTEAFF
TGCGCCAGCAGCTGGGGACAGGGGAGGAACACTGAAGCTTTCTTT
>NA|TRBJ1-5|NA|TRBV15
CATSSGQTNNQPQHF
TGTGCCACCAGCAGCGGGCAGACTAACAATCAGCCCCAGCATTTT
>NA|TRBJ1-5|TRBD1|TRBV3-1/TRBV3-2
CASSQQSGGRQPQHF
TGTGCCAGCAGCCAACAATCAGGGGGAAGGCAGCCCCAGCATTTT
>NA|TRBJ2-5|TRBD2|TRBV5-4
CASSLNFGGQETQYF
TGTGCCAGCAGCTTGAACTTCGGGGGGCAAGAGACCCAGTACTTC
>NA|TRBJ2-1|TRBD1|TRBV30
CAWSAITGGSYNEQFF
TGTGCCTGGAGTGCCATTACAGGGGGTTCCTACAATGAGCAGTTCTTC